This T cell receptor beta chain was found in a study of blood T cell repertoires in COVID-19. Study information: Acute and convalescent COVID-19 specimens originated in the United States, Italy and Spain.

Original handling: From reference gene primer amplification, estimates of nucleated cell counts were derived. Profiled with immunoSEQ multiplex PCR; TCRdb holds only in-frame clones, not every one. V and J calls and clone size are those listed in that table; D and trimming were worked out from the DNA. The table has about 240,000 clones, roughly four fifths seen once. Germline V gene lookup returns CDR1 SNHLY and CDR2 FYNNEI. Trimming took 6 bases from V and 10 from J; bases not matched to a gene: 6. The CDR3 length is 12 residues. J is TRBJ2-1 and V is TRBV2; 7 nucleotides line up with TRBD1. The sample consisted of peripheral blood. The TCR sequence derives from a woman aged 18-35 years with acute or convalescent COVID-19. Here the CDR3 reads CASRGQTGEQFF. CDR3 coding DNA: TGTGCCAGCAGGGGACAGACGGGAGAGCAGTTCTTC.